The 21 T cell receptor beta chains listed next were all sequenced from one sample in a study of blood T cells in healthy people across ages. Through a sample-barcoded 5' primer and a J-beta primer mix, a second PCR was run for roughly 6 to 11 cycles. MiXCR was run by TCRdb on the 5' RACE reads, yielding one entry per CDR3 protein. The sample has a few hundred thousand distinct CDR3 sequences; roughly half are singletons. The sample taken for sequencing was blood. The receptors were sampled from a man aged 55 to 70 in good health.

The V call is TRBV20-1, the J call TRBJ2-1, with TRBD2 matching 9 bases. The length of the CDR3 is 14 residues. The germline CDR1 and CDR2 sequences are DFQATT and SNEGSKA (reference sequence). The trim removed 5 bases at V and 5 bases at J, leaving 7 bases unmatched. The CDR3 protein is CSAPIAGVHNEQFF. CDR3 sequence (DNA): TGCAGTGCTCCCATAGCGGGAGTCCACAATGAGCAGTTCTTC.

The J gene is TRBJ1-6, the V gene TRBV20-1; 9 bases line up with TRBD1. CDR3 length: 14 residues. V trimming: 3 bases; J trimming: 6 bases; junction bases outside the gene matches: 3. Looked up from germline, CDR1 is DFQATT and CDR2 is SNEGSKA (reference sequence). The CDR3 nucleotides read TGCAGTGCTAGGGGGACAGGGCGTAATTCACCCCTCCACTTT. Its translation: CSARGTGRNSPLHF.

This clonotype has just a few counts. This chain joins TRBV25-1 and TRBJ1-4; D remains ambiguous. Germline V gene lookup returns CDR1 MGHDK and CDR2 SYGVNS. Trimming pared 5 bases from V and 2 bases from J, leaving 9 bases between. The CDR3 loop spans 14 amino acids. CDR3 amino acids: CASSNTGTNEKLFF. In DNA, the CDR3 is TGTGCCAGCAGTAACACCGGGACTAATGAAAAACTGTTTTTT.

Of note for this clonotype: This may be a read error: a much more frequent sequence differs by one nucleotide. The chain employs TRBV19 and TRBJ2-3; the match to TRBD2 covers 7 bases. Germline V lookup: CDR1 LNHDA, CDR2 SQIVND (reference sequence). The ends lost 3 bases at V and 1 base at J; junction bases unmatched: 1. The CDR3 consists of 14 residues. The CDR3 coding sequence is TGTGCCAGTAGTATCCGGGGGGGCACAGATACGCAGTATTTT. Its translation is CASSIRGGTDTQYF.

This clonotype was seen only a few times. J is TRBJ2-7 and V is TRBV4-3; D may be TRBD1 (5 bases). V lost 0 bases, J lost 4 bases, and 7 bases lay in between. The CDR3 sequence is 13 residues long. The germline V gene encodes CDR1 LGHNA and CDR2 YSLEER. The CDR3, as DNA: TGCGCCAGCAGCCAAGACCAGGGTTACGAGCAGTACTTC. Translation: CASSQDQGYEQYF.

The chain has TRBV7-2 and TRBJ2-7, with D maybe TRBD1 (5 bases). The CDR3 contains 12 residues. Germline CDR1 SGHTA, CDR2 FQGNSA. Trimming removed 5 bases from V and 4 bases from J, with 9 bases in between. CDR3 DNA sequence: TGTGCCAGCAGCAAGACAGAGTACGAGCAGTACTTC. Translated: CASSKTEYEQYF.

The rearrangement joins TRBV6-5 to TRBJ2-1; D is ambiguous. Germline lookup yields CDR1 MNHEY and CDR2 SVGAGI. The CDR3 sequence is 13 residues long. Trimming shortened V by 2 bases and J by 3 bases, and 5 bases separated the two germline ends. For the CDR3, the DNA is TGTGCCAGCAGTTACGACTTCTACAATGAGCAGTTCTTC. As protein: CASSYDFYNEQFF.

J is TRBJ2-5 and V is TRBV6-5; the match to TRBD2 covers 13 bases. CDR3 length equals 16 residues. V was clipped by 5 bases and J by 5 bases; unmatched bases: 8. Per germline, CDR1 MNHEY and CDR2 SVGAGI. CDR3 residues: CASSTGLAGAGETQYF. CDR3 nucleotide sequence: TGTGCCAGCAGTACCGGACTAGCGGGAGCGGGGGAGACCCAGTACTTC.

The chain links TRBV11-2 to TRBJ2-5, with D tentatively TRBD1 (5 bases). Germline V gene lookup returns CDR1 SGHAT and CDR2 FQNNGV. The CDR3 is 13 residues long. Deletions cut 5 bases from V and 5 bases from J, with 12 bases between. CDR3 in DNA: TGTGCCAGCAGCCCGCGACACAGGGAGACCCAGTACTTC. Translation gives CASSPRHRETQYF.

V gene TRBV7-6 combines with J gene TRBJ2-5, with D perhaps TRBD2 (5 bases). With 6 bases removed from V and 5 bases from J, the gap between germline ends came to 16 bases. The CDR3 spans 14 residues. Germline CDR1 reads SGHVS; CDR2 reads FNYEAQ. The CDR3 DNA is TGTGCCAGCAGTCCCTCCGGGGTAGGGGAGACCCAGTACTTC. It translates to CASSPSGVGETQYF. Based on the CDR3 plus reference TRBV7-6 and TRBJ2-5, the full variable domain is GAGVSQSPRYKVTKRGQDVALRCDPISGHVSLYWYRQALGQGPEFLTYFNYEAQQDKSGLPNDRFSAERPEGSISTLTIQRTEQRDSAMYRCASSPSGVGETQYFGPGTRLLVL.

The chain has TRBV20-1 and TRBJ1-2; tentatively, D is TRBD1 (6 bases). The germline V and J ends were trimmed by 3 bases and 6 bases, with 14 bases remaining between them. Looked up from germline, CDR1 is DFQATT and CDR2 is SNEGSKA (reference sequence). The CDR3 runs to 13 residues. The CDR3 sequence is CSASRGAINGYTF. The CDR3 region has the DNA TGCAGTGCTAGCCGGGGGGCGATCAATGGCTACACCTTC.

This clonotype was observed many times. The chain carries TRBV29-1 and TRBJ2-5; D is undetermined. V was shortened by 7 bases and J by 2 bases, with 14 bases between the two germline ends. Germline V gene sequence: CDR1 SQVTM, CDR2 ANQGSEA. This CDR3 is 13 amino acids long. The CDR3 spells CSAFVGFQETQYF. CDR3 coding DNA: TGCAGCGCCTTCGTGGGGTTTCAAGAGACCCAGTACTTC. Combining the CDR3 with reference TRBV29-1 and TRBJ2-5 gives the whole variable domain SAVISQKPSRDICQRGTSLTIQCQVDSQVTMMFWYRQQPGQSLTLIATANQGSEATYESGFVIDKFPISRPNLTFSTLTVSNMSPEDSSIYLCSAFVGFQETQYFGPGTRLLVL.

This clonotype has a handful of counts. J is TRBJ2-4 and V is TRBV28; tentatively, D is TRBD1 or TRBD2 (5 bases each). The DNA matches TRBJ2-7 better at its end, which makes the J call doubtful. Germline loops: CDR1 MDHEN, CDR2 SYDVKM. The CDR3 contains 13 residues. The CDR3 DNA follows: TGTGCCAGCAGGCCTCCCGGGGCAAACGAGCAGTACTTC. It yields the protein CASRPPGANEQYF.

The genes are TRBV5-1 and TRBJ2-3; D remains ambiguous. V shed 5 bases and J shed 0 bases, with 10 bases lying between them. Germline CDR1 and CDR2: SGHRS and YFSETQ. This CDR3 has 14 residues. This CDR3 is CASRRTDSTDTQYF. The CDR3 DNA is TGCGCCAGCAGGCGGACGGATAGCACAGATACGCAGTATTTT.

The chain couples TRBV5-6 to TRBJ2-7; perhaps TRBD1 as D (6 bases). Per germline, CDR1 SGHDT and CDR2 YYEEEE. The germline V and J ends were trimmed by 3 bases and 1 base, with 11 bases remaining between them. The CDR3 loop spans 14 amino acids. Written as DNA, the CDR3 is TGTGCCAGCAGCTGGGGGCAGGGATCCTACGAGCAGTACTTC. Protein: CASSWGQGSYEQYF.

This clonotype has only a few counts. The chain has TRBV11-1 and TRBJ2-3; 7 bases match TRBD1. Germline V gene sequence: CDR1 SGHAT, CDR2 FQDESV (reference sequence). V shed 5 bases and J 0 bases; nucleotides not matched to a gene: 5. CDR3 length: 15 amino acids. CDR3 sequence (DNA): TGTGCCAGCAGCACCGGGACAGCTAGCACAGATACGCAGTATTTT. It encodes CASSTGTASTDTQYF.

This clonotype showed up many times. The CDR3 DNA reads TGTGCCAGCAGTTCGTTGGGCAACGAGCAGTACTTC. It specifies CASSSLGNEQYF. This chain joins TRBV27 and TRBJ2-4, with D unclear. The J call may be wrong; the DNA end is better matched by TRBJ2-7. From germline, CDR1 is MNHEY and CDR2 SMNVEV (reference sequence). This CDR3 is built from 12 residues.

V and J are TRBV12-3 or TRBV12-4 and TRBJ1-6, with a weak D call TRBD1 (6 bases). V lost 10 bases and J 9 bases, leaving 22 bases between the germline ends. CDR3 length equals 15 residues. CDR3 amino acids: CANRPQPGGGSPLHF. The CDR3 DNA reads as TGTGCCAACAGACCCCAACCTGGGGGCGGTTCACCCCTCCACTTT.

This clonotype was found a few times. The rearrangement links TRBV5-1 to TRBJ2-4; TRBD2 might be the D (5 bases). V shed 0 bases and J shed 3 bases, with 10 bases lying between them. CDR1 is SGHRS, CDR2 YFSETQ, per germline. The CDR3 spans 15 residues. The CDR3 coding sequence is TGCGCCAGCAGCTTGGCGGGGTTGGGCAAAAACATTCAGTACTTC. The encoded protein is CASSLAGLGKNIQYF.

In this sample, this clonotype turned up once. The chain joins TRBV11-2 to TRBJ2-2, with TRBD2 identical over 13 bases. Germline lookup yields CDR1 SGHAT and CDR2 FQNNGV. J was trimmed by 0 bases and V by 3 bases; bases with no gene match: 4. The CDR3 is made up of 18 amino acids. The CDR3, as DNA: TGTGCCAGCAGCTTCCCGGGACTAGCGGGGTCGAACACCGGGGAGCTGTTTTTT. Protein sequence: CASSFPGLAGSNTGELFF.

This clonotype was observed many times. The gene calls are TRBV5-1 and TRBJ2-1; perhaps TRBD1 as D (5 bases). This CDR3 region has 16 residues. V was pared by 4 bases and J by 5 bases, with 19 bases between. Germline V gene lookup returns CDR1 SGHRS and CDR2 YFSETQ. CDR3 nucleotides: TGCGCCAGCAGCCCCACCGTGGCAGGGATTGACAATGAGCAGTTCTTC. Translation gives CASSPTVAGIDNEQFF.